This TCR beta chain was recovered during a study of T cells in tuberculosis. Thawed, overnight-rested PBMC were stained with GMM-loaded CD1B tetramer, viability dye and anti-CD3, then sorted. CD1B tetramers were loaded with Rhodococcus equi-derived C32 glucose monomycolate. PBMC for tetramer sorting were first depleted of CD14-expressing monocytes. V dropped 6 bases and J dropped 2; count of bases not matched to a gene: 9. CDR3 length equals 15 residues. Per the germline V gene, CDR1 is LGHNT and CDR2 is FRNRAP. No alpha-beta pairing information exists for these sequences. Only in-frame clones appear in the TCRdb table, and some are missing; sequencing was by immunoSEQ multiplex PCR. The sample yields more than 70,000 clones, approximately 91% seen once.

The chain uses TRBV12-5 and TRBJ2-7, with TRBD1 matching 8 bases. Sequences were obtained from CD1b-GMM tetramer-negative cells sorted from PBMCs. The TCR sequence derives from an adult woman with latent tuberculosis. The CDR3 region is CASGGQGSGPYEQYF. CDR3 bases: TGTGCTAGTGGCGGACAGGGAAGTGGGCCCTACGAGCAGTACTTC.